The next 29 T cell receptor beta chains were all read from a single sample in a study of blood T cell repertoires in COVID-19. The assay was immunoSEQ multiplex PCR, and TCRdb's table has in-frame clones only and misses some. The repertoire holds around 300,000 clones, with roughly 84% as singletons. Source material: peripheral blood. These receptors were obtained from a man aged 50-60 years with active or convalescent COVID-19.

The rearrangement joins TRBV29-1 to TRBJ2-5, with 8 bases lining up with TRBD2. The J segment lost 2 bases and the V segment lost 4 bases, leaving 0 bases of the junction unmatched. The germline gives CDR1 SQVTM, CDR2 ANQGSEA. CDR3 length: 12 residues. CDR3 DNA: TGCAGCGTTGCGGGGGGGCAAGAGACCCAGTACTTC. This gives the protein CSVAGGQETQYF.

The chain is built from TRBV5-1 and TRBJ1-5, with D maybe TRBD1 (5 bases). Germline V lookup: CDR1 SGHRS, CDR2 YFSETQ. This CDR3 region has 15 residues. Trimming took 0 bases from V and 4 from J, leaving 11 bases between them. The CDR3 sequence is CASSLVAGPNQPQHF. CDR3 nucleotides: TGCGCCAGCAGCTTGGTAGCAGGGCCTAATCAGCCCCAGCATTTT.

The chain uses TRBV7-3 and TRBJ1-1; D gene ambiguous. The CDR3 has 13 amino acids. Germline CDR1 and CDR2: SGHTA and FQGTGA. Trimming took off 4 bases at V and 5 bases at J, with 11 bases between the two ends. In DNA, the CDR3 is TGTGCCAGCAGCTCCTACCCCTTAACTGAAGCTTTCTTT. Amino acids: CASSSYPLTEAFF.

With respect to this clone: Other DNA sequences in this specimen translate into the identical CDR3. The V call is TRBV12-3 or TRBV12-4, the J call TRBJ1-2; TRBD1 matches at 8 bases. J was trimmed by 4 bases and V by 6 bases; bases with no gene match: 4. The CDR3 is made up of 13 amino acids. CDR3 coding DNA: TGTGCCAGCAGCCGGGACAGGACCTATGGCTACACCTTC. Encoded protein: CASSRDRTYGYTF.

The CDR3 loop reads CSGQGDIEAFF. In nucleotides, the CDR3 is TGCAGCGGACAGGGAGACATTGAAGCTTTCTTT. The chain is built from TRBV29-1 and TRBJ1-1, with 7 bases matching TRBD1. V shed 7 bases, J shed 7 bases, and the junction held 6 bases outside the gene matches. CDR1 and CDR2 (germline): SQVTM, ANQGSEA. The CDR3 runs to 11 residues.

This chain connects TRBV11-2 to TRBJ2-7; D remains unclear. This CDR3 has 12 amino acids. In germline, CDR1 is SGHAT, CDR2 FQNNGV. The V gene lost 0 bases and the J gene lost 5 bases, with 5 bases spanning the gap. This CDR3 is CASSLDINEQYF. The CDR3 DNA reads as TGTGCCAGCAGCTTAGATATAAACGAGCAGTACTTC.

V and J are TRBV29-1 and TRBJ1-5, with D possibly being TRBD1 (6 bases). The CDR3 runs 13 residues. Trimming shortened V by 3 bases and J by 7 bases, and 13 bases separated the two germline ends. Germline V gene sequence: CDR1 SQVTM, CDR2 ANQGSEA. CDR3 residues: CSVDWGGGQPQHF. DNA of the CDR3: TGCAGCGTTGATTGGGGGGGCGGGCAGCCCCAGCATTTT.

This chain connects TRBV19 to TRBJ1-4, with D maybe TRBD1 (6 bases). Trimming took 5 bases from V and 5 from J, leaving 12 bases between them. The CDR3 is 14 amino acids. Germline CDR1 reads LNHDA; CDR2 reads SQIVND (reference sequence). The CDR3 DNA reads as TGTGCCAGTAGTCTGGACAGCGTAAATGAAAAACTGTTTTTT. Amino acids: CASSLDSVNEKLFF.

V usage is TRBV5-1 and J usage is TRBJ2-3; D is perhaps TRBD1 (6 bases). The V end lost 4 bases, the J end lost 2 bases, and 14 bases lay between the germline ends. Germline lookup yields CDR1 SGHRS and CDR2 YFSETQ. CDR3 length: 15 residues. In nucleotides, the CDR3 is TGCGCCAGCAGCAGAACAGGGTTCTACACAGATACGCAGTATTTT. This gives the protein CASSRTGFYTDTQYF.

The chain has TRBV27 and TRBJ2-1; a weak D match, TRBD2 (6 bases). Germline V gene data show CDR1 as MNHEY and CDR2 as SMNVEV (reference sequence). V was pared by 4 bases and J by 0 bases, with 25 bases between. The CDR3 runs 20 residues. Here the CDR3 DNA reads TGTGCCAGCAGTTCTCCCCTCCGGGACTCCCCTCGGAGCTCCTACAATGAGCAGTTCTTC. Translating gives CASSSPLRDSPRSSYNEQFF.

V usage is TRBV4-2 and J usage is TRBJ1-5, with unresolved D. CDR1 LGHNA and CDR2 YNFKEQ come from the germline V gene. V shed 1 base and J shed 3 bases, with 13 bases lying between them. The CDR3 has 16 amino acids. The CDR3 DNA sequence: TGTGCCAGCAGCCAAGTTTACTCAGGCGACAATCAGCCCCAGCATTTT. Translating gives CASSQVYSGDNQPQHF.

The rearrangement uses TRBV4-2 and TRBJ1-1; 9 nucleotides agree with TRBD1. Germline CDR1 LGHNA, CDR2 YNFKEQ. This CDR3 is 15 amino acids long. V was pared by 6 bases and J by 1 base, with 6 bases of the junction left unmatched. The CDR3 is CASSPTQGANTEAFF. The DNA of the CDR3 is TGTGCCAGCAGTCCAACACAGGGGGCGAACACTGAAGCTTTCTTT.

The chain carries TRBV2 and TRBJ1-4, with D perhaps TRBD1 (6 bases). Trimming took 8 bases from V and 1 from J, leaving 11 bases between them. Germline CDR1 SNHLY, CDR2 FYNNEI. The length of the CDR3 is 14 residues. The CDR3 loop reads CASLQGGTNEKLFF. The DNA for the CDR3 is TGTGCCAGCCTGCAAGGGGGAACTAATGAAAAACTGTTTTTT. The full variable domain, in which reference TRBV2 and TRBJ1-4 provide the parts outside the CDR3, is EPEVTQTPSHQVTQMGQEVILRCVPISNHLYFYWYRQILGQKVEFLVSFYNNEISEKSEIFDDQFSVERPDGSNFTLKIRSTKLEDSAMYFCASLQGGTNEKLFFGSGTQLSVL.

The V call is TRBV6-1, the J call TRBJ1-6, with TRBD1 as a possible D gene (6 bases). The V gene's germline CDR1 is MNHNS and CDR2 SASEGT. The CDR3 sequence is 13 residues long. The germline V and J ends were trimmed by 6 bases and 10 bases, with 13 bases remaining between them. The CDR3 DNA is TGTGCCAGCAGCTCAGGGGTAGCATCACCCCTCCACTTT. Amino acid sequence: CASSSGVASPLHF.

The rearrangement joins TRBV7-8 to TRBJ2-5, with unresolved D. The CDR3 length is 15 residues. Germline lookup yields CDR1 SGHVS and CDR2 FQNEAQ. V was clipped by 0 bases and J by 4 bases, with 12 bases between them. CDR3 loop: CASSLARWPGETQYF. CDR3 bases: TGTGCCAGCAGCTTAGCGAGGTGGCCGGGAGAGACCCAGTACTTC.

V is TRBV7-2 and J is TRBJ2-7; possibly TRBD2 for D (7 bases). The CDR3 is made up of 14 amino acids. Trimming took off 2 bases at V and 7 bases at J, with 15 bases between the two ends. CDR1 and CDR2 (germline): SGHTA, FQGNSA. The DNA for the CDR3 is TGTGCCAGCAGCTTACGGGGGGCCCCTCGGGAGCAGTACTTC. It is translated as CASSLRGAPREQYF.

This clone was counted once. This chain links TRBV7-9 with TRBJ2-1, with D possibly matching TRBD1 (6 bases). V was shortened by 5 bases and J by 12 bases, with 14 bases between the two germline ends. Germline CDR1 SEHNR, CDR2 FQNEAQ (reference sequence). The CDR3 runs to 12 residues. The CDR3 reads CASSDNRVGQFF. The CDR3 DNA follows: TGTGCCAGCAGCGATAACAGGGTGGGGCAGTTCTTC.

The chain has TRBV21-1 and TRBJ2-7; TRBD2 reflects the table's D call only, with no check against the DNA. TRBV21-1 is an annotated pseudogene. The CDR3 covers 14 residues. The CDR3 region has the DNA TGTGCCAGCACCCGGGGGGCAGAATCCTACGAGCAGTACTTC. Translated: CASTRGAESYEQYF.

V gene TRBV9 combines with J gene TRBJ2-2; D is undetermined. The CDR3 spans 14 residues. The germline CDR1 and CDR2 sequences are SGDLS and YYNGEE. V was shortened by 0 bases and J by 6 bases, with 9 bases between the two germline ends. The CDR3 loop reads CASSVAAQAGELFF. The DNA for the CDR3 is TGTGCCAGCAGCGTAGCTGCCCAGGCCGGGGAGCTGTTTTTT.

This chain joins TRBV5-1 and TRBJ2-4; the D gene is possibly TRBD2 (6 bases). Looked up from germline, CDR1 is SGHRS and CDR2 is YFSETQ. The germline V and J ends were trimmed by 0 bases and 10 bases, with 17 bases remaining between them. The CDR3 contains 15 residues. The CDR3 sequence is CASSLAPMEGIIQYF. The CDR3 coding sequence is TGCGCCAGCAGCTTGGCCCCGATGGAGGGTATAATTCAGTACTTC. Supplemented by reference TRBV5-1 and TRBJ2-4, the full variable domain reads KAGVTQTPRYLIKTRGQQVTLSCSPISGHRSVSWYQQTPGQGLQFLFEYFSETQRNKGNFPGRFSGRQFSNSRSEMNVSTLELGDSALYLCASSLAPMEGIIQYFGAGTRLSVL.

With regard to this clone: Sequence at one end of the junction differs from germline and may be a read error. CDR3 amino acids: CASPPTSGALQFF. CDR3 nucleotides: TGTGCCAGCCCACCAACCAGCGGAGCGCTCCAGTTCTTC. The chain is built from TRBV18 and TRBJ2-1; the D gene is possibly TRBD2 (5 bases). CDR1 is KGHSH and CDR2 is LQKENI in the germline V gene. The CDR3 runs 13 residues.

J is TRBJ1-1 and V is TRBV5-4; D may be TRBD1 (6 bases). Germline assignment: CDR1 SGHNT and CDR2 YYREEE (reference sequence). With 4 bases removed from V and 1 base from J, the gap between germline ends came to 14 bases. The CDR3 consists of 15 residues. The CDR3 region is CASSRYRQENTEAFF. The CDR3 bases are TGTGCCAGCAGCCGATACCGACAGGAGAACACTGAAGCTTTCTTT.

The CDR3 sequence: CASSQTGPTTNEKLFF. The CDR3 bases are TGTGCCAGCAGCCAGACAGGACCTACAACTAATGAAAAACTGTTTTTT. V is TRBV7-9 and J is TRBJ1-4; perhaps TRBD1 as D (6 bases). Germline values: CDR1 SEHNR, CDR2 FQNEAQ (reference sequence). The CDR3 length is 16 residues. The V and J ends lost 5 bases and 0 bases respectively, with 13 bases between them.

This clone has only one observation. This chain connects TRBV2 to TRBJ2-5, with TRBD2 identical over 7 bases. The V gene end was trimmed by 3 bases and the J gene end by 4 bases; junction bases not matched to a gene: 8. Germline V lookup: CDR1 SNHLY, CDR2 FYNNEI. The CDR3 has 15 residues. CDR3 protein: CASSDSGLQGETQYF. The CDR3 DNA reads TGTGCCAGCAGTGATAGCGGGTTGCAAGGAGAGACCCAGTACTTC.

This clone was observed a few times. The chain combines TRBV20-1 with TRBJ1-1; maybe TRBD1 (6 bases). Trimming removed 3 bases at V and 8 bases at J, with 10 bases between. CDR3 length: 11 amino acids. Germline CDR1 reads DFQATT; CDR2 reads SNEGSKA (reference sequence). Written as DNA, the CDR3 is TGCAGTGCTAGGGAAACAGGGGAAGCTTTCTTT. Amino acids: CSARETGEAFF.

This sequence joins TRBV19 and TRBJ2-3, with a weak D call TRBD2 (6 bases). This CDR3 is 14 amino acids long. Per germline, CDR1 LNHDA and CDR2 SQIVND (reference sequence). V was pared by 3 bases and J by 4 bases, with 11 bases between. In nucleotides, the CDR3 is TGTGCCAGTAGTATTGGGGACTCCGCAGATACGCAGTATTTT. Amino acid sequence: CASSIGDSADTQYF. Drawing the rest from reference TRBV19 and TRBJ2-3, the complete variable domain is DGGITQSPKYLFRKEGQNVTLSCEQNLNHDAMYWYRQDPGQGLRLIYYSQIVNDFQKGDIAEGYSVSREKKESFPLTVTSAQKNPTAFYLCASSIGDSADTQYFGPGTRLTVL.

This chain connects TRBV6-5 to TRBJ2-7; D remains unclear. Germline V CDR1 and CDR2: MNHEY, SVGAGI. This CDR3 comprises 15 residues. V lost 2 bases and J 4 bases, leaving 15 bases between the germline ends. The CDR3 here is CASSYGPESDYEQYF. The CDR3 DNA is TGTGCCAGCAGTTACGGCCCTGAAAGTGATTACGAGCAGTACTTC.

In its sample, this clone was seen once. The chain carries TRBV7-9 and TRBJ1-1; D unresolved. Looked up from germline, CDR1 is SEHNR and CDR2 is FQNEAQ (reference sequence). The CDR3 consists of 16 residues. Trimming took off 8 bases at V and 0 bases at J, with 19 bases between the two ends. The CDR3 region is CASGSRDGLLNTEAFF. In nucleotides, the CDR3 is TGTGCCAGCGGCTCCCGGGATGGCCTTCTGAACACTGAAGCTTTCTTT.

V and J are TRBV5-1 and TRBJ2-1; maybe TRBD2 (6 bases). The CDR3 spans 19 residues. Germline CDR1 is SGHRS and CDR2 is YFSETQ. V was pared by 0 bases and J by 4 bases, with 23 bases between. Here the CDR3 reads CASSLGSTHSRDPYNEQFF. The CDR3 DNA is TGCGCCAGCAGCTTGGGATCAACGCATTCGCGGGATCCTTACAATGAGCAGTTCTTC.